This T cell receptor (beta chain) was retrieved from a study of cytomegalovirus exposure and HLA in healthy donors. Whole-study results and caveats: CMV serostatus was the sole immune exposure data available.

A word on this clone: Its antigen is still unknown.

This CDR3 has 15 residues. V lost 3 bases to trimming and J lost 6 bases; unmatched junction nucleotides: 5. CDR1 is LNHDA and CDR2 is SQIVND in the germline V gene (reference sequence). The PCR was carried out with 60 Vbeta primers and 13 Jbeta primers. Only in-frame clones appear in the TCRdb table, and some are missing; sequencing was by immunoSEQ multiplex PCR. The table has 90,000 to 100,000 clones, roughly 76% seen once. Input material: PBMCs. The chain links TRBV19 to TRBJ2-1; the match to TRBD2 covers 10 bases. This sequence was found in a woman in her sixties in good health and CMV-seropositive. Written as DNA, the CDR3 is TGTGCCAGTAGTATCCTAGCGGGAGTAGGCAATGAGCAGTTCTTC. It specifies CASSILAGVGNEQFF.